Listed here are 31 T cell receptor beta chains from one sample, sequenced in a study of vaccination effects on CD4 cells after COVID-19. Using immunoSEQ multiplex PCR, the repertoire was profiled, and TCRdb retains in-frame clones only, with some absent. The table has under 35,000 clones, more than 65% seen once; the top ten hold approximately 9.1%. Their target antigens are unknown. ViraFEST assay sequencing came after antigen-specific CD4+ T cells were expanded with viral peptide pools. CD4+ T cell isolation took place after 10 days of culture. The participants, recipients of two vaccine doses, got either BNT162b2 or mRNA-1273. The specimen comprised CD4+ T cells from PBMCs cultured with HCoV-NL63 spike peptides, sampled after COVID-19 vaccination. These receptors were obtained from a human donor who received a COVID-19 vaccine.

The V call is TRBV20-1, the J call TRBJ1-5; D gene uncertain. CDR1 is DFQATT, CDR2 SNEGSKA, per germline (reference sequence). The ends were cut back, 3 bases at V and 4 bases at J, with 10 bases in the middle. CDR3 length equals 13 residues. CDR3 region: CSASEGNNQPQHF. The CDR3 nucleotides are TGCAGTGCTAGTGAGGGTAATAATCAGCCCCAGCATTTT.

There are a few counts of this clone. The genes are TRBV10-3 and TRBJ1-1, with D uncertain. The V end was cut by 4 bases, the J end by 5 bases, with 8 bases between. The CDR3 runs 12 residues. In germline, CDR1 is ENHRY, CDR2 SYGVKD. CDR3 nucleotide sequence: TGTGCCATCAGTGGGACCGGGACTGAAGCTTTCTTT. Encoded protein: CAISGTGTEAFF.

The chain joins TRBV3-1 (or the pseudogene TRBV3-2) to TRBJ2-5; 11 positions match TRBD1. The CDR3 spans 15 residues. Trimming removed 3 bases from V and 5 bases from J; junction bases left unmatched: 5. Looked up from germline, CDR1 is LGHDT and CDR2 is YNNKEL (reference sequence). The CDR3 coding sequence is TGTGCCAGCAGCCAGGGGACAGGGGGTCTGGAGACCCAGTACTTC. Protein sequence: CASSQGTGGLETQYF.

This chain links TRBV6-5 with TRBJ2-4; no firm D call. This CDR3 is 16 amino acids long. Trimming removed 0 bases at V and 0 bases at J, with 9 bases between. Germline V CDR1 and CDR2: MNHEY, SVGAGI. The DNA for the CDR3 is TGTGCCAGCAGTTACTCGGTCGGCTTAGCCAAAAACATTCAGTACTTC. Amino acid sequence: CASSYSVGLAKNIQYF.

This clone has only one observation. The chain combines TRBV5-4 with TRBJ2-5; tentative D call: TRBD2 (6 bases). This CDR3 has 14 residues. Germline-derived CDR1 and CDR2 are SGHNT and YYREEE (reference sequence). Trimming removed 3 bases at V and 5 bases at J, with 14 bases between. CDR3 DNA: TGTGCCAGCAGCTCCCGCCCCCGGGGGGAGACCCAGTACTTC. This encodes CASSSRPRGETQYF.

This sequence joins TRBV6-5 and TRBJ1-2; 9 bases agree with TRBD1. The V and J ends lost 7 bases and 2 bases, in that order; junction bases with no gene match: 5. There are 14 residues in the CDR3. Germline V gene lookup returns CDR1 MNHEY and CDR2 SVGAGI. The CDR3 region is CASKPGQGNYGYTF. Here the CDR3 DNA reads TGTGCCAGCAAACCGGGACAGGGAAACTATGGCTACACCTTC.

The rearrangement uses TRBV12-3 or TRBV12-4 and TRBJ2-3; D remains unclear. V dropped 5 bases and J dropped 7 bases, with 10 bases sitting between them. The CDR3 spans 12 residues. The CDR3 DNA sequence: TGTGCCAGCAGTCCGACTCGGAATACGCAGTATTTT. Translation: CASSPTRNTQYF.

The chain is built from TRBV10-1 and TRBJ2-3; 7 nucleotides align to TRBD2. The germline CDR1 and CDR2 sequences are WNHNN and SYGVQD (reference sequence). V gave up 4 bases and J gave up 8 bases; unmatched junction bases: 9. There are 14 residues in the CDR3. The CDR3 coding sequence is TGCGCCAGCAGTGGCACTAGCGACGGGGGTACGCAGTATTTT. Its protein product is CASSGTSDGGTQYF.

As for this clone: The sample holds other DNA sequences that translate to the same CDR3. The chain employs TRBV18 and TRBJ2-3, with 7 bases identical to TRBD2. Germline V lookup: CDR1 KGHSH, CDR2 LQKENI. CDR3 size: 13 residues. V lost 4 bases to trimming and J lost 4 bases; unmatched junction nucleotides: 2. Written as DNA, the CDR3 is TGTGCCAGCTCACGACTAGCTCCAGATACGCAGTATTTT. It specifies CASSRLAPDTQYF.

The chain links TRBV15 to TRBJ2-2; D possibly uses TRBD1 or TRBD2 (5 bases each). V dropped 0 bases and J dropped 6 bases, with 14 bases sitting between them. The germline V gene encodes CDR1 LNHNV and CDR2 YYDKDF (reference sequence). This CDR3 comprises 16 residues. The CDR3 protein is CATSRDTGRRAGELFF. The CDR3 DNA reads as TGTGCCACCAGCAGAGATACGGGACGGCGAGCCGGGGAGCTGTTTTTT.

This clone was recorded a few times. V and J are TRBV3-1 (or the pseudogene TRBV3-2) and TRBJ2-5; 7 bases align to TRBD2. The CDR3 loop spans 15 amino acids. CDR1 and CDR2 from the germline V gene are LGHDT and YNNKEL (reference sequence). With V trimmed by 3 bases and J by 2 bases, 6 bases remained unmatched. Here the CDR3 DNA reads TGTGCCAGCAGCCAGGTCAGCGGGGTTCAAGAGACCCAGTACTTC. It specifies CASSQVSGVQETQYF.

This chain joins TRBV12-3 or TRBV12-4 and TRBJ1-3, with D maybe TRBD1 (5 bases). Trimming cost V 6 bases and J 4 bases, with 7 bases left between them. The CDR3 sequence is 12 residues long. CDR3 loop: CASSREGNTIYF. The CDR3 region has the DNA TGTGCCAGCAGCAGGGAAGGAAACACCATATATTTT.

The V call is TRBV10-3, the J call TRBJ2-7, with unresolved D. CDR3 length equals 13 residues. The germline gives CDR1 ENHRY, CDR2 SYGVKD. Trimming removed 2 bases from V and 2 bases from J, with 7 bases in between. Here the CDR3 DNA reads TGTGCCATCAGTGAGCACAGAGCCTACGAGCAGTACTTC. Its translation: CAISEHRAYEQYF.

The genes are TRBV5-4 and TRBJ2-5; TRBD1 matches 8 bases. The CDR3 spans 14 residues. With V trimmed by 3 bases and J by 3 bases, 4 bases remained unmatched. Germline V gene sequence: CDR1 SGHNT, CDR2 YYREEE (reference sequence). In DNA, the CDR3 is TGTGCCAGCAGCTCCAGGGGGCGGAAAGAGACCCAGTACTTC. This codes for CASSSRGRKETQYF.

The V gene is TRBV7-2, the J gene TRBJ2-2, with D possibly called TRBD1 or TRBD2 (6 bases each). CDR3 size: 14 residues. V lost 6 bases and J 2 bases, leaving 10 bases between the germline ends. Per germline, CDR1 SGHTA and CDR2 FQGNSA. CDR3 DNA: TGTGCCAGCAGGGGGGCGGGAAACACCGGGGAGCTGTTTTTT. This sequence encodes CASRGAGNTGELFF.

This clone was detected a few times. The chain joins TRBV5-6 to TRBJ1-2; D is uncertain. The CDR3 contains 12 residues. Per germline, CDR1 SGHDT and CDR2 YYEEEE. Trimming left V 1 base short and J 7 bases short, with 8 bases between. The CDR3 DNA follows: TGTGCCAGCAGCTTGAGTCCGGGTGGCTACACCTTC. Translation: CASSLSPGGYTF.

The chain is built from TRBV30 and TRBJ2-7; D is unclear. CDR3 size: 12 residues. V gave up 8 bases and J gave up 7 bases, with 18 bases separating them. From germline, CDR1 is GTSNPN and CDR2 SVGIG (reference sequence). The CDR3 spells CAVERKLGEQYF. CDR3 nucleotide sequence: TGTGCCGTAGAAAGAAAGTTGGGGGAGCAGTACTTC.

The chain carries TRBV10-3 and TRBJ2-7, with 11 bases that match TRBD1. The CDR3 is 14 amino acids. Germline V gene data show CDR1 as ENHRY and CDR2 as SYGVKD. Trimming removed 9 bases from V and 3 bases from J; junction bases left unmatched: 7. CDR3 sequence reads: CAMRPGTGGYEQYF. The CDR3 DNA sequence: TGTGCCATGAGACCCGGGACAGGGGGCTACGAGCAGTACTTC.

This clone appeared once. The rearrangement uses TRBV6-1 and TRBJ1-5; D unclear. V shed 0 bases and J shed 3 bases, with 9 bases lying between them. The CDR3 loop spans 15 amino acids. Germline CDR1 is MNHNS and CDR2 is SASEGT. CDR3 DNA: TGTGCCAGCAGTGAAGCGCGGCGAGTCAATCAGCCCCAGCATTTT. Protein product: CASSEARRVNQPQHF.

The chain is built from TRBV6-4 and TRBJ2-2, with TRBD2 identical over 11 bases. J lost 3 bases, V lost 4 bases, and 4 bases had no gene match. The CDR3 consists of 16 residues. CDR1 and CDR2 (germline): MRHNA, SNTAGT. CDR3 protein: CASSALTSGDTGELFF. The CDR3 DNA reads TGTGCCAGCAGTGCCCTGACTAGCGGGGACACCGGGGAGCTGTTTTTT.

This clone came up a few times. V usage is TRBV19 and J usage is TRBJ1-4; D is uncertain. The CDR3 runs 15 residues. Trimming stripped 3 bases from V and 6 bases from J, with 14 bases between. Germline V gene lookup returns CDR1 LNHDA and CDR2 SQIVND (reference sequence). CDR3 nucleotides: TGTGCCAGTAGTATTATTGAGGGAGGCGATGAAAAACTGTTTTTT. Translation: CASSIIEGGDEKLFF.

This chain connects TRBV7-2 to TRBJ2-5; 8 nucleotides match TRBD2. V lost 4 bases to trimming and J lost 4 bases; unmatched junction nucleotides: 8. The CDR3 sequence is 15 residues long. Germline assignment: CDR1 SGHTA and CDR2 FQGNSA. The CDR3 DNA reads as TGTGCCAGCAGCTCCAGCGGGAGCAATGGAGAGACCCAGTACTTC. This translates into CASSSSGSNGETQYF. The variable domain in full, with the rest retrieved from reference TRBV7-2 and TRBJ2-5, is GAGVSQSPSNKVTEKGKDVELRCDPISGHTALYWYRQSLGQGLEFLIYFQGNSAPDKSGLPSDRFSAERTGGSVSTLTIQRTQQEDSAVYLCASSSSGSNGETQYFGPGTRLLVL.

There are a few counts of this clone. The chain links TRBV6-4 to TRBJ2-2; D may be TRBD1 (5 bases). V lost 8 bases to trimming and J lost 4 bases, with 11 bases between them. The CDR3 is made up of 13 amino acids. CDR1 and CDR2 from the germline V gene are MRHNA and SNTAGT. The CDR3 nucleotides are TGTGCCAGCTCTGTTACAGGCACCGGGGAGCTGTTTTTT. It codes for CASSVTGTGELFF.

The V call is TRBV5-1, the J call TRBJ2-3; 12 nucleotides match TRBD1. The CDR3 is made up of 15 amino acids. CDR1 is SGHRS, CDR2 YFSETQ, per germline. V lost 3 bases to trimming and J lost 5 bases; unmatched junction nucleotides: 4. CDR3 nucleotides: TGCGCCAGCAGCTGGGACAGGGGGCGCGGAGATACGCAGTATTTT. This gives the protein CASSWDRGRGDTQYF.

The rearrangement links TRBV25-1 to TRBJ2-5; D is ambiguous. Germline V CDR1 and CDR2: MGHDK, SYGVNS. V was shortened by 2 bases and J by 4 bases, with 5 bases between the two germline ends. The CDR3 contains 12 residues. The CDR3 here is CASSEPGETQYF. The CDR3 DNA reads TGTGCCAGCAGTGAACCCGGAGAGACCCAGTACTTC.

This chain uses TRBV19 with TRBJ2-1, with 11 bases that match TRBD2. The J segment lost 4 bases and the V segment lost 6 bases, leaving 5 bases of the junction unmatched. The CDR3 runs 15 residues. CDR1 and CDR2 from the germline V gene are LNHDA and SQIVND (reference sequence). In nucleotides, the CDR3 is TGTGCCAGTAGGAGGACTAGCGGGTCTTACAATGAGCAGTTCTTC. Its protein product is CASRRTSGSYNEQFF.

V usage is TRBV3-1 (or the pseudogene TRBV3-2) and J usage is TRBJ2-7, with TRBD1 matching 10 bases. Unmatched junction bases numbered 14, after V lost 4 bases and J lost 5 bases. The germline V gene encodes CDR1 LGHDT and CDR2 YNNKEL (reference sequence). The CDR3 is made up of 17 amino acids. CDR3 bases: TGTGCCAGCAGCCTCCGATCGGACAGGGGGGGTGGGAACGAGCAGTACTTC. This encodes CASSLRSDRGGGNEQYF.

The chain recombines TRBV7-9 with TRBJ1-3, with D uncertain. The CDR3 contains 15 residues. Per germline, CDR1 SEHNR and CDR2 FQNEAQ (reference sequence). V lost 0 bases and J lost 3, with 9 bases in between. The DNA for the CDR3 is TGTGCCAGCAGCTTAGCAGCAGACCGTGGAAACACCATATATTTT. Translating gives CASSLAADRGNTIYF. Full variable domain (outside the CDR3, taken from reference TRBV7-9 and TRBJ1-3): DTGVSQNPRHKITKRGQNVTFRCDPISEHNRLYWYRQTLGQGPEFLTYFQNEAQLEKSRLLSDRFSAERPKGSFSTLEIQRTEQGDSAMYLCASSLAADRGNTIYFGEGSWLTVV.

This clone occurred a few times. This chain links TRBV11-3 with TRBJ2-3; D is unclear. Germline assignment: CDR1 SGHNT and CDR2 YENEEA. The CDR3 extends over 15 amino acids. V was shortened by 1 base and J by 0 bases, with 8 bases between the two germline ends. CDR3 in amino acids: CASSLGGLSTDTQYF. For the CDR3, the DNA is TGTGCCAGCAGCTTAGGAGGTTTAAGCACAGATACGCAGTATTTT.

The chain joins TRBV5-1 to TRBJ2-1, with 8 bases fitting TRBD1. The CDR3 is made up of 15 amino acids. CDR1 and CDR2 (germline): SGHRS, YFSETQ. Unmatched junction bases numbered 4, after V lost 0 bases and J lost 5 bases. CDR3 DNA: TGCGCCAGCAGCTTGGCCGGGACAGGTAACAATGAGCAGTTCTTC. Protein: CASSLAGTGNNEQFF.

This clone was observed a single time. The chain combines TRBV15 with TRBJ2-3; either TRBD1 or TRBD2 may fit D (6 bases each). The CDR3 has 15 residues. Deletions cut 0 bases from V and 6 bases from J, with 13 bases between. Germline values: CDR1 LNHNV, CDR2 YYDKDF (reference sequence). CDR3 DNA: TGTGCCACCAGCAGAGATCCGGGGGCTAGGGATACGCAGTATTTT. Encoded protein: CATSRDPGARDTQYF.